This T cell receptor beta chain was sequenced in a study of cytomegalovirus exposure and HLA in healthy donors. Notes on the study in general: Later analysis demonstrated an association between a missense DCLRE1C variant and TCR beta V- and J-gene trimming. A later analysis showed HLA-associated TCR beta chains outstripping equally common others in clonal expansion. In vitro experiments confirmed that three CMV-associated chains were specific for CMV antigens.

V lost 5 bases to trimming and J lost 0 bases, with 5 bases between them. Looked up from germline, CDR1 is KGHSH and CDR2 is LQKENI. This CDR3 contains 13 residues. Notes on this clone: Its specificity is not known.

This PCR relied on a set of 60 Vbeta primers and 13 Jbeta primers. Assay used: immunoSEQ multiplex PCR; TCRdb lists only in-frame clones, some missing. This table has 60,000 to 70,000 clones, roughly 79% appearing once. The chain has TRBV18 and TRBJ1-5; D ambiguous. The source of this sequence is a man over 45 in good health and CMV-seronegative. Sequencing was done on a sample of PBMCs. CDR3 nucleotide sequence: TGTGCCAGCTCAGCAGATAGCAATCAGCCCCAGCATTTT. Its translation: CASSADSNQPQHF.